The 4 T cell receptor beta chains presented below share a single source sample, sequenced in a study of T cell responses to AZD1222 COVID-19 vaccine. Method: immunoSEQ multiplex PCR; TCRdb's copy keeps in-frame clones and lacks some. The sample carries just under 35,000 clones, 70% to 90% recorded once. Sequencing was performed on peripheral blood, taken 28 days after the second AZD1222 dose. These TCRs come from an adult who received the AZD1222 COVID-19 vaccine.

The V call is TRBV5-1, the J call TRBJ2-3, with 8 bases fitting TRBD2. V was pared by 7 bases and J by 3 bases, with 10 bases of the junction left unmatched. CDR1 and CDR2 (germline): SGHRS, YFSETQ. The CDR3 covers 15 residues. CDR3 nucleotide sequence: TGCGCCAGCCAAGCCACGGGGGGGAGGACAGATACGCAGTATTTT. Amino acids: CASQATGGRTDTQYF.

The chain couples TRBV5-1 to TRBJ1-1; 10 positions agree with TRBD1. V trimming: 5 bases; J trimming: 6 bases; junction bases outside the gene matches: 7. The germline V gene has CDR1 SGHRS and CDR2 YFSETQ. The CDR3 is 14 residues long. CDR3: CASRHPGTGAEAFF. CDR3 in DNA: TGCGCCAGCAGACACCCCGGGACAGGGGCTGAAGCTTTCTTT. The whole variable domain, filled in from reference TRBV5-1 and TRBJ1-1, reads KAGVTQTPRYLIKTRGQQVTLSCSPISGHRSVSWYQQTPGQGLQFLFEYFSETQRNKGNFPGRFSGRQFSNSRSEMNVSTLELGDSALYLCASRHPGTGAEAFFGQGTRLTVV.

This clone was seen once. The chain couples TRBV6-6 to TRBJ2-7, with a tentative D call TRBD2 (6 bases). CDR3 length equals 14 residues. CDR1 is MNHNY, CDR2 SVGAGI, per germline (reference sequence). Trimming stripped 2 bases from V and 2 bases from J, with 10 bases between. The CDR3 nucleotides are TGTGCCAGCAGTTACGGTAGCGGCCCCTACGAGCAGTACTTC. Protein: CASSYGSGPYEQYF.

The chain has TRBV19 and TRBJ2-2; either TRBD1 or TRBD2 may fit D (5 bases each). From germline, CDR1 is LNHDA and CDR2 SQIVND (reference sequence). The CDR3 totals 13 residues. V lost 4 bases and J 5 bases, leaving 8 bases between the germline ends. CDR3 in amino acids: CASSRGLTGELFF. For the CDR3, the DNA is TGTGCCAGTAGTAGGGGGTTAACCGGGGAGCTGTTTTTT.